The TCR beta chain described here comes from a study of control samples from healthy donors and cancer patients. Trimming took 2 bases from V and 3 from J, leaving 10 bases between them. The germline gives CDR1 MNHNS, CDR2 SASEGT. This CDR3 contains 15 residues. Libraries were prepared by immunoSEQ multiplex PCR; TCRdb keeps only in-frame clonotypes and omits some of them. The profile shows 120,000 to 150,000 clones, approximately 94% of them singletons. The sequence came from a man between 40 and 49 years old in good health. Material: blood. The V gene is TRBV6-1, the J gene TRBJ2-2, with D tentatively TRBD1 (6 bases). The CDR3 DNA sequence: TGTGCCAGCAGTGAACGTCAGGGGTACACCGGGGAGCTGTTTTTT. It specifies CASSERQGYTGELFF.